The subject of this entry is one T cell receptor (beta chain). The source of the sample is a study of blood T cell repertoires in COVID-19. Across the whole study: Samples of COVID-19 (acute and convalescent) were obtained from the United States, Italy and Spain. Nucleic acid was either cDNA or gDNA, and it came from T cells, B-cell-depleted T cells, or PBMCs.

Looked up from germline, CDR1 is GTSNPN and CDR2 is SVGIG (reference sequence). V dropped 3 bases and J dropped 9; count of bases not matched to a gene: 10. CDR3 length: 14 residues. Methods used by the authors: Amplification with reference gene primers provided the estimates of nucleated cell counts. Clones were read by immunoSEQ multiplex PCR, and TCRdb kept only the in-frame ones, dropping some. Clonal size and the V and J genes are those of that table, whereas D and trimming came from the DNA. The table includes about 310,000 clones, 85% to 90% detected once. The receptor was derived from a woman younger than 45 with COVID-19, enrolled during active disease. Sequenced: peripheral blood. The gene calls are TRBV30 and TRBJ2-1; TRBD2 matches at 8 bases. The CDR3 sequence is CAWSSGTRISEQFF. In DNA form, the CDR3 reads TGTGCCTGGAGCTCCGGGACTAGAATTAGTGAGCAGTTCTTC. The variable domain in full, completed from reference TRBV30 and TRBJ2-1, reads SQTIHQWPATLVQPVGSPLSLECTVEGTSNPNLYWYRQAAGRGLQLLFYSVGIGQISSEVPQNLSASRPQDRQFILSSKKLLLSDSGFYLCAWSSGTRISEQFFGPGTRLTVL.